This TCR beta chain comes out of a study of blood T cell repertoires in COVID-19. Study as a whole: The origin of the acute and convalescent COVID-19 samples was the United States, Italy and Spain. In each case, the material was cDNA or gDNA derived from T cells, B-cell-depleted T cells, or PBMCs.

Per the authors' pipeline: Using reference gene primer amplification, nucleated cell counts were estimated. TCRdb's table, derived via immunoSEQ multiplex PCR, lists solely in-frame clones and lacks some. The V and J calls and the clone size are those of that table, but D and trimming were determined from the DNA. The sample holds about 64,000 clones; 82% are singletons and the top ten take over 10%. CDR3 length equals 17 residues. V was pared by 3 bases and J by 4 bases, with 12 bases of the junction left unmatched. Germline CDR1 reads SGHVS; CDR2 reads FQNEAQ. The sample comprised peripheral blood. This chain uses TRBV7-8 with TRBJ2-1; 7 nucleotides match TRBD2. The source is a human donor in a cohort sampled during active COVID-19. CDR3: CASSLGRSWGGYNEQFF. In nucleotides, the CDR3 is TGTGCCAGCAGCTTGGGGCGTTCTTGGGGAGGGTACAATGAGCAGTTCTTC.